The TCR beta chain described here comes from a study of beta chain features in type 1 diabetes. Points from the study as a whole: Moderate but significant shortening of TCRB CDR3s was recorded in all four CD4+ subsets from Type 1 diabetes patients.

The CDR3 length is 13 residues. V trimming: 9 bases; J trimming: 7 bases; junction bases outside the gene matches: 11. The germline V gene encodes CDR1 WNHNN and CDR2 SYGVQD (reference sequence). Expressed TCRB transcripts were sequenced after all isolated RNA was converted to cDNA. The method was immunoSEQ multiplex PCR; TCRdb's version includes in-frame clones alone and lacks a portion of them. Seen here are 150,000 to 200,000 clones, 7.5% to 8.5% observed once, and the top ten hold approximately 0.54%. There are a few counts of this clone. The target antigen is unknown. The receptor was derived from a man younger than 35 with type 1 diabetes. V and J are TRBV10-1 and TRBJ2-5, with 7 nucleotides matching TRBD2. Sequencing was done on a sample of central memory CD4+ T cells from blood. CDR3 DNA sequence: TGCGCCAGTAGTACGGGACTAAGGGGGACCCAGTACTTC. Translation gives CASSTGLRGTQYF.